This T cell receptor beta chain was captured by sequencing in a study of blood T cells in healthy people across ages. This CDR3 comprises 17 residues. Per the germline V gene, CDR1 is SEHNR and CDR2 is FQNEAQ (reference sequence). With V trimmed by 3 bases and J by 4 bases, 7 bases remained unmatched. Primed by a sample-barcoded 5' primer and a J-beta primer mix, a second PCR proceeded for roughly 7 to 12 cycles. Via MiXCR, TCRdb re-called the 5' RACE reads, giving one row per CDR3 protein. The table records some 1.7 million distinct CDR3 sequences, roughly 28% of them present only once. This clonotype has a handful of counts. The authors drew about 9.5 milliliters of peripheral blood from each donor.

The sequence was obtained from a woman in her twenties or thirties in good health. The sequencing input was blood. The chain is built from TRBV7-9 and TRBJ2-5, with 14 bases fitting TRBD2. For the CDR3, the DNA is TGTGCCAGCAGCTTCGGAGGACTAGCGGGAGGAGGAGAGACCCAGTACTTC. Protein sequence: CASSFGGLAGGGETQYF.